This TCR beta chain originates from a study of blood T cell repertoires in COVID-19. Trimming shortened V by 5 bases and J by 1 base, and 18 bases separated the two germline ends. Germline V lookup: CDR1 LGHNA, CDR2 YSLEER. The CDR3 has 17 amino acids. How the authors handled the data: Amplifying reference gene primers gave estimates of nucleated cell counts. This table comes from immunoSEQ multiplex PCR, and its TCRdb copy is limited to in-frame clones, with some not included. D and trimming were read from the DNA, whereas the V and J calls and clone size are those reported in that table. The repertoire holds 160,000 or so clones, around four fifths seen once, with 10% to 15% in the top ten.

This sequence was found in a man aged 65-85 years who had recovered from COVID-19. The material sequenced was peripheral blood. V gene TRBV4-3 combines with J gene TRBJ1-3; D unresolved. CDR3 in amino acids: CASSFTDSGFSGNTIYF. The CDR3 DNA sequence: TGCGCCAGCAGCTTCACCGACTCGGGGTTTTCTGGAAACACCATATATTTT.